A single sample is the source of the 10 T cell receptor beta chains below, sequenced in a study of blood T cell repertoires in COVID-19. This table comes from immunoSEQ multiplex PCR, and its TCRdb copy is limited to in-frame clones, with some not included. Of 55,000 to 70,000 clones listed, around 83% are singletons. The specimen sequenced was peripheral blood. The source is a woman older than 75 with acute or convalescent COVID-19.

This sequence joins TRBV19 and TRBJ2-1; 9 nucleotides line up with TRBD2. J lost 9 bases, V lost 3 bases, and 9 bases had no gene match. Germline values: CDR1 LNHDA, CDR2 SQIVND (reference sequence). This CDR3 has 15 residues. CDR3 nucleotide sequence: TGTGCCAGTAGTATCGCTAGCGGGGATGGTACTGAGCAGTTCTTC. This sequence encodes CASSIASGDGTEQFF.

The J gene is TRBJ1-3, the V gene TRBV5-5; 10 bases are a match to TRBD1. The length of the CDR3 is 17 residues. With V trimmed by 3 bases and J by 8 bases, 14 bases remained unmatched. Germline CDR1 is SGHKS and CDR2 is YYEKEE (reference sequence). In DNA, the CDR3 is TGTGCCAGCAGCTCCGGGTGGGGACAGGGGATCGAGGACACCATATATTTT. Translated: CASSSGWGQGIEDTIYF.

Turning to this clone: This sample also contains other DNA sequences that code for the same CDR3. V is TRBV7-8 and J is TRBJ2-3, with TRBD2 matching 8 bases. Trimming cost V 1 base and J 0 bases; bases outside gene matches: 3. CDR3 length equals 16 residues. Germline loops: CDR1 SGHVS, CDR2 FQNEAQ. CDR3 in DNA: TGTGCCAGCAGCTTAGTCTCGGGGGGGAGCACAGATACGCAGTATTTT. It is translated as CASSLVSGGSTDTQYF.

The V and J genes are TRBV7-6 and TRBJ2-2; TRBD2 agrees at 10 bases. Looked up from germline, CDR1 is SGHVS and CDR2 is FNYEAQ. Unmatched junction bases numbered 8, after V lost 5 bases and J lost 5 bases. CDR3 length: 16 residues. The CDR3 DNA reads TGTGCCAGCAGCATACCCTTAGCGGGGGGAACCGGGGAGCTGTTTTTT. Residues: CASSIPLAGGTGELFF. Filled out from reference TRBV7-6 and TRBJ2-2, the complete variable domain reads GAGVSQSPRYKVTKRGQDVALRCDPISGHVSLYWYRQALGQGPEFLTYFNYEAQQDKSGLPNDRFSAERPEGSISTLTIQRTEQRDSAMYRCASSIPLAGGTGELFFGEGSRLTVL.

The chain carries TRBV5-6 and TRBJ2-3, with D unclear. The CDR3 consists of 13 residues. V dropped 4 bases and J dropped 4 bases, with 10 bases sitting between them. The germline CDR1 and CDR2 sequences are SGHDT and YYEEEE. CDR3 DNA sequence: TGTGCCAGCAGCATAACTATCTCAGATACGCAGTATTTT. Its protein product is CASSITISDTQYF.

This chain uses TRBV19 with TRBJ1-5, with 7 bases matching TRBD1. There are 14 residues in the CDR3. V was pared by 8 bases and J by 1 base, with 5 bases of the junction left unmatched. Germline V gene sequence: CDR1 LNHDA, CDR2 SQIVND (reference sequence). The CDR3 bases are TGTGCCAGTGCAGACAGGGCAAGCAATCAGCCCCAGCATTTT. As protein: CASADRASNQPQHF.

V and J are TRBV25-1 and TRBJ2-7, with 11 bases identical to TRBD1. Germline V gene lookup returns CDR1 MGHDK and CDR2 SYGVNS. This CDR3 region has 15 residues. With 2 bases clipped from V and 6 bases from J, the junction kept 6 bases outside the gene matches. This chain's CDR3 is CASSESGTGGTEQYF. The CDR3, as DNA: TGTGCCAGCAGTGAAAGTGGGACAGGGGGAACCGAGCAGTACTTC.

This sequence joins TRBV5-3 and TRBJ1-1, with 7 positions matching TRBD1. TRBV5-3 is an open reading frame, and its role is uncertain. This CDR3 is 13 amino acids long. V was pared by 4 bases and J by 4 bases, with 4 bases of the junction left unmatched. The CDR3: CARSPGGSTEAFF. As DNA, the CDR3 is TGTGCCAGAAGCCCAGGGGGTAGCACTGAAGCTTTCTTT.

This clone came up once. The CDR3 region is CASSVQGSEAFF. The CDR3 bases are TGTGCCAGCAGCGTACAGGGTTCTGAAGCTTTCTTT. V is TRBV9 and J is TRBJ1-1, with D tentatively TRBD1 (5 bases). The germline gives CDR1 SGDLS, CDR2 YYNGEE. The germline V and J ends were trimmed by 1 base and 6 bases, with 7 bases remaining between them. CDR3 length equals 12 residues.

This chain connects TRBV5-4 to TRBJ2-6; D gene uncertain. CDR1 and CDR2 (germline): SGHNT, YYREEE (reference sequence). CDR3 length: 15 amino acids. V was clipped by 0 bases and J by 4 bases, with 8 bases between them. CDR3 nucleotide sequence: TGTGCCAGCAGCTTGGGGGCCCCCGGGGCCAACGTCCTGACTTTC. Amino acids: CASSLGAPGANVLTF.